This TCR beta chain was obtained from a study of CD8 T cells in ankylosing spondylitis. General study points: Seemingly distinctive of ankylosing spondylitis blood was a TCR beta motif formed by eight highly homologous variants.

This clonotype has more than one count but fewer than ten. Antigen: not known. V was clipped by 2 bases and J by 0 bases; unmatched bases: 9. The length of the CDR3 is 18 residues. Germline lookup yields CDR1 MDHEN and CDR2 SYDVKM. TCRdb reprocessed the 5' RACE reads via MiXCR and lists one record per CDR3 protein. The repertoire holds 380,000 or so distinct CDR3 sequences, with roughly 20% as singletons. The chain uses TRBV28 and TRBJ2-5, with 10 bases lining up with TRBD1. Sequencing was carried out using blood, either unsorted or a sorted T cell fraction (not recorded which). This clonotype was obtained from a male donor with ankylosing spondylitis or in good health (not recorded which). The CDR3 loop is CASSLASTGGMYQETQYF. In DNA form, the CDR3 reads TGTGCCAGCAGTTTAGCCTCGACAGGGGGCATGTACCAAGAGACCCAGTACTTC.